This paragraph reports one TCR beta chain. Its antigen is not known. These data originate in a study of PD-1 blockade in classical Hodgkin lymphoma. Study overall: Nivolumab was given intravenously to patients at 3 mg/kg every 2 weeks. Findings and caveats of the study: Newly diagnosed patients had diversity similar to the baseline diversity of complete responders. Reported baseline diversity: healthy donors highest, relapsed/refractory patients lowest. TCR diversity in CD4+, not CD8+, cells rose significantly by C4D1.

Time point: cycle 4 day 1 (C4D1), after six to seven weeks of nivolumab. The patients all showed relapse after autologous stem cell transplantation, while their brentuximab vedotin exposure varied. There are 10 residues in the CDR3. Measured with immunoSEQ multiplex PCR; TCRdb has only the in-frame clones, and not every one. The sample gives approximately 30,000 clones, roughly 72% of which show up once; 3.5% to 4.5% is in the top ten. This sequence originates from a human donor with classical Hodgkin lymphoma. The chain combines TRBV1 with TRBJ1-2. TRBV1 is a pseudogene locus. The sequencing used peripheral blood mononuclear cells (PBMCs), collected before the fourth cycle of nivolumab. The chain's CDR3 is CFVGPAGYTF. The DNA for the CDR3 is TGCTTTGTCGGACCGGCCGGCTACACCTTC.